The rows below give T cell receptor beta chains drawn from one sample of a study of technical replicates of blood from a handful of donors. Using immunoSEQ multiplex PCR, the repertoire was profiled, and TCRdb retains in-frame clones only, with some absent. Among some 96,000 clones listed, nearly 97% were seen once. Material for sequencing was T cells isolated from PBMCs. These receptors were collected from a human donor in good health. The CDR3 runs from the conserved cysteine through the conserved F or W. A D gene is named only where the DNA matches it firmly. Clone size is not always given. Where it is, it says once, few, many or a class for expanded clones.

J gene | D gene | V gene | clone size | CDR3 protein | CDR3 DNA
TRBJ2-2 | TRBD2 | TRBV19 | . | CASISGSRGTGELFF | TGTGCCAGTATTAGCGGGAGTCGGGGAACCGGGGAGCTGTTTTTT
TRBJ1-1 | TRBD1 | TRBV25-1 | . | CASSDPNRGLTEAFF | TGTGCCAGCAGTGATCCTAACAGGGGTTTGACTGAAGCTTTCTTT
TRBJ1-2 | TRBD1 | TRBV29-1 | once | CSVEDPVRGLYGYTF | TGCAGCGTTGAAGACCCGGTGAGGGGGCTTTATGGCTACACCTTC
TRBJ2-3 | . | TRBV5-8 | . | CASSLAMGRTDTQYF | TGTGCCAGCAGCTTGGCCATGGGCCGCACAGATACGCAGTATTTT
TRBJ2-7 | TRBD1 | TRBV10-2 | . | CASSESEGQGVF | TGCGCCAGCAGTGAGTCAGAGGGACAGGGTGTTTTC
TRBJ2-1 | TRBD2 | TRBV7-8 | . | CASREGFGLTEQFF | TGTGCCAGCCGGGAGGGGTTTGGTCTCACCGAGCAGTTCTTC
TRBJ2-3 | TRBD1 | TRBV27 | . | CASSSTGEITQYF | TGTGCCAGCAGTTCCACAGGGGAAATAACGCAGTATTTT
TRBJ1-2 | TRBD1 | TRBV6-1 | . | CASSPTGEAYGYTF | TGTGCCAGCAGCCCGACAGGGGAGGCCTATGGCTACACCTTC
TRBJ2-1 | . | TRBV7-3 | . | CASSLGAHAMNEQFF | TGTGCCAGCAGCTTAGGTGCCCACGCTATGAATGAGCAGTTCTTC
TRBJ1-1 | TRBD1 | TRBV10-1 | once | CASSAGTGGSEAFF | TGCGCCAGCAGTGCCGGGACAGGGGGCTCCGAAGCTTTCTTT
TRBJ2-7 | . | TRBV30 | . | CAWSVLSGLLSYEQYF | TGTGCCTGGAGTGTACTGTCGGGGTTGTTGTCCTACGAGCAGTACTTC
TRBJ2-5 | TRBD2 | TRBV5-1 | . | CASSGSGGLGETQYF | TGCGCCAGCAGCGGAAGCGGGGGGCTTGGGGAGACCCAGTACTTC
TRBJ2-1 | . | TRBV9 | . | CASSVPQKRTRLFF | TGTGCCAGCAGCGTACCCCAAAAGCGGACCCGTTTATTCTTC
TRBJ2-1 | TRBD2 | TRBV9 | . | CASSVGGGATYNEQFF | TGTGCCAGCAGCGTAGGCGGGGGGGCCACCTACAATGAGCAGTTCTTC
TRBJ2-1 | . | TRBV30 | . | CAWSVPRYNEQFF | TGTGCCTGGAGTGTACCGAGATACAATGAGCAGTTCTTC
TRBJ1-2 | . | TRBV28 | . | CASSPRQDYGYTF | TGTGCCAGCAGTCCCCGACAGGACTATGGCTACACCTTC
TRBJ1-2 | . | TRBV6-1 | . | CASSENWAGTNYGYTF | TGTGCCAGCAGTGAGAATTGGGCAGGGACTAACTATGGCTACACCTTC
TRBJ2-7 | TRBD1 | TRBV28 | once | CASRPGTGRTYEQYF | TGTGCCAGCAGGCCCGGGACAGGGAGAACCTACGAGCAGTACTTC
TRBJ1-1 | TRBD1 | TRBV2 | . | CASSEGDRDAEAFF | TGTGCCAGCAGTGAAGGGGACAGGGATGCTGAAGCTTTCTTT
TRBJ2-3 | . | TRBV10-1 | . | CASSEAVDTQYF | TGCGCCAGCAGTGAGGCAGTAGATACGCAGTATTTT
TRBJ2-3 | . | TRBV19 | few | CASSIVNSRDTQYF | TGTGCCAGTAGTATAGTGAACTCTAGGGATACGCAGTATTTT
TRBJ1-1 | . | TRBV5-1 | . | CASSLGAGRMNTEAFF | TGCGCCAGCAGCTTGGGCGCGGGAAGGATGAACACTGAAGCTTTCTTT
TRBJ2-7 | . | TRBV10-1 | . | CASSESSSSGEQYF | TGCGCCAGCAGTGAGTCGTCTAGCTCTGGGGAGCAGTACTTC
TRBJ1-1 | . | TRBV14 | . | CASSQEPGEAFF | TGTGCCAGCAGCCAAGAACCCGGTGAAGCTTTCTTT
TRBJ1-5 | . | TRBV5-1 | once | CASSLGQNGPSPQHF | TGCGCCAGCAGCTTAGGACAGAATGGACCCTCGCCCCAGCATTTT
TRBJ1-2 | TRBD1 | TRBV19 | . | CASSTFDRGDTYGYTF | TGTGCCAGTAGTACCTTCGACAGGGGCGATACGTATGGCTACACCTTC
TRBJ2-1 | . | TRBV27 | . | CASKGVGGSSYNEQFF | TGTGCCAGCAAGGGGGTGGGTGGGTCCTCCTACAATGAGCAGTTCTTC
TRBJ1-1 | . | TRBV15 | . | CATSKSSGQAFF | TGTGCCACCAGCAAGTCGTCAGGGCAAGCTTTCTTT
TRBJ1-2 | TRBD1 | TRBV28 | . | CASSYPPGQGFGGYTF | TGTGCCAGCAGCTACCCTCCGGGACAGGGATTCGGTGGCTACACCTTC
TRBJ2-1 | . | TRBV6-4 | . | CASSVVSGGYNEQFF | TGTGCCAGCAGTGTCGTCAGCGGAGGGTACAATGAGCAGTTCTTC
TRBJ1-4 | . | TRBV2 | . | CASRIHRDPFEKLFF | TGTGCCAGCAGAATCCACAGGGATCCTTTTGAAAAACTGTTTTTT
TRBJ1-5 | . | TRBV2 | . | CASSERWQGNQPQHF | TGTGCCAGCAGTGAAAGGTGGCAGGGCAATCAGCCCCAGCATTTT
TRBJ1-1 | . | TRBV5-1 | . | CASTSGQPNTEAFF | TGCGCCAGCACATCAGGCCAACCGAACACTGAAGCTTTCTTT
TRBJ2-3 | TRBD2 | TRBV5-4 | . | CASSPSRGVSRVDTQYF | TGTGCCAGCAGCCCATCACGGGGGGTGAGTCGGGTGGATACGCAGTATTTT
TRBJ2-7 | TRBD1 | TRBV5-4 | . | CASSSGTESSYEQYF | TGTGCCAGCAGCTCTGGGACAGAGAGCTCCTACGAGCAGTACTTC
TRBJ1-1 | . | TRBV18 | . | CASSPYRSGGGTEAFF | TGTGCCAGCTCACCCTATAGAAGCGGGGGCGGCACTGAAGCTTTCTTT
TRBJ1-1 | . | TRBV7-9 | . | CASSYGLNTEAFF | TGTGCCAGCAGCTACGGGTTGAACACTGAAGCTTTCTTT
TRBJ2-7 | . | TRBV28 | . | CASSASSYEQYF | TGTGCCAGCAGTGCCAGTTCCTACGAGCAGTACTTC
TRBJ2-7 | TRBD2 | TRBV2 | . | CASRGLAETPNGTYEQYF | TGTGCCAGCAGAGGACTAGCGGAGACACCCAATGGGACCTACGAGCAGTACTTC
TRBJ1-5 | TRBD1 | TRBV6-5 | . | CASSWGQGSNQPQHF | TGTGCCAGCAGTTGGGGACAGGGGAGTAATCAGCCCCAGCATTTT
TRBJ1-5 | TRBD1 | TRBV5-1 | . | CASSRGTGEQPQHF | TGCGCCAGCAGCCGTGGGACAGGGGAACAGCCCCAGCATTTT
TRBJ2-7 | TRBD2 | TRBV14 | . | CASSHPPKTSGRASEQYF | TGTGCCAGCAGCCACCCACCTAAGACTAGCGGGAGGGCCTCCGAGCAGTACTTC
TRBJ2-7 | TRBD2 | TRBV27 | . | CASSSPRLAGGSYEQYF | TGTGCCAGCAGTTCCCCTCGACTAGCGGGGGGTTCCTACGAGCAGTACTTC
TRBJ2-7 | TRBD2 | TRBV29-1 | . | CSVDSSGTRGSYEQYF | TGCAGCGTTGATAGCTCCGGGACTAGGGGATCCTACGAGCAGTACTTC
TRBJ2-5 | TRBD2 | TRBV19 | . | CATRRRILAGGWGETQYF | TGTGCCACCAGGCGCCGGATTCTAGCGGGAGGTTGGGGAGAGACCCAGTACTTC
TRBJ2-1 | . | TRBV11-2 | . | CASSTMQAAYNEQFF | TGTGCCAGCAGCACCATGCAGGCAGCCTACAATGAGCAGTTCTTC